The clone carrying this T cell receptor (beta chain) appeared once. This record belongs to a study of cytomegalovirus exposure and HLA in healthy donors. 60 Vbeta and 13 Jbeta primers were used in PCR. Assay: immunoSEQ multiplex PCR; the TCRdb copy retains only in-frame clones and omits some. The data show about 160,000 clones, roughly 70% seen once. Germline CDR1 and CDR2: LGHNA and YSLEER. The CDR3 extends over 14 amino acids. J lost 8 bases, V lost 4 bases, and 5 bases had no gene match. This chain uses TRBV4-3 with TRBJ2-2, with 9 bases fitting TRBD2. The specimen sequenced was PBMCs. The TCR was taken from a woman aged 40 to 49 in good health and CMV-seropositive. The CDR3 reads CASSPSSGRGELFF. In DNA, the CDR3 is TGCGCCAGCAGCCCGTCCAGCGGGAGGGGGGAGCTGTTTTTT.